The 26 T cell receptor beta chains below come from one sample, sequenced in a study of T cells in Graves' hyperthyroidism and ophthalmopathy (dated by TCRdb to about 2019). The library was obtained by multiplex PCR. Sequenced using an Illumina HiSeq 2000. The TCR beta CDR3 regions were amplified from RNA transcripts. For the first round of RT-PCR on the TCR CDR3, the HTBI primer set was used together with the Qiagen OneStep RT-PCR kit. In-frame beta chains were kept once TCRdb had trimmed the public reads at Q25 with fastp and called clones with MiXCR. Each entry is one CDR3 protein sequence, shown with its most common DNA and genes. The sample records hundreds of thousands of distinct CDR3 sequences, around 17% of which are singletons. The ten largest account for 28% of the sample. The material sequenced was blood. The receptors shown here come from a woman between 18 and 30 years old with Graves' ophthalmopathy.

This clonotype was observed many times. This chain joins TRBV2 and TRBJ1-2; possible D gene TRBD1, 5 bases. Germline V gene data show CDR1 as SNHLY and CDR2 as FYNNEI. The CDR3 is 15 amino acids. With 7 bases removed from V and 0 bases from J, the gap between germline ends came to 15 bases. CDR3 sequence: CASIWDGRANYGYTF. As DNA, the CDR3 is TGTGCCAGCATATGGGACGGCAGGGCTAACTATGGCTACACCTTC.

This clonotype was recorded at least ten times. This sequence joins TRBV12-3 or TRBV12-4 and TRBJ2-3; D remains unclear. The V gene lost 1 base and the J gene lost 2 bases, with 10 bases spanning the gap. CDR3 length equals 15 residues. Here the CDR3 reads CASSLGLPSTDTQYF. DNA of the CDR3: TGTGCCAGCAGTTTAGGTCTACCCTCCACAGATACGCAGTATTTT.

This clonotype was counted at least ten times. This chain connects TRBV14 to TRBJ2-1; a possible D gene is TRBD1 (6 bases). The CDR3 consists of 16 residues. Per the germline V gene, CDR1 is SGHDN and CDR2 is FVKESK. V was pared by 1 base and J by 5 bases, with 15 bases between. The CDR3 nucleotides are TGTGCCAGCAGCCAAGGGAACAGGGTAGGACACAATGAGCAGTTCTTC. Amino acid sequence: CASSQGNRVGHNEQFF.

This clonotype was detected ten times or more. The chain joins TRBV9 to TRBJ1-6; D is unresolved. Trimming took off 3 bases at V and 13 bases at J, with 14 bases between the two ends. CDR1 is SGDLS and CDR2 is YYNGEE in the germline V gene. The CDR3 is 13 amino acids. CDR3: CASSASPTDPLHF. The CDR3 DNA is TGTGCCAGCAGCGCGAGCCCCACGGACCCCCTCCACTTT.

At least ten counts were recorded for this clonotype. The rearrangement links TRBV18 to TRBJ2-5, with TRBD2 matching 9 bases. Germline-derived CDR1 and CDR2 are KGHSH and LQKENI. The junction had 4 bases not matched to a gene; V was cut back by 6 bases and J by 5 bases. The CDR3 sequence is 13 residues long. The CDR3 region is CASSLREGETQYF. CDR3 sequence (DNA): TGTGCCAGCTCGCTGCGGGAGGGGGAGACCCAGTACTTC.

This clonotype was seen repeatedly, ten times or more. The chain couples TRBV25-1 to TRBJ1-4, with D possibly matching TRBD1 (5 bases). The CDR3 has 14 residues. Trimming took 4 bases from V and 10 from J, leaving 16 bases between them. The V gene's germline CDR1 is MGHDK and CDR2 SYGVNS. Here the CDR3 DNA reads TGTGCCAGCAGTGTTGGGGGGAGCGATCGAAAACTGTTTTTT. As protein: CASSVGGSDRKLFF. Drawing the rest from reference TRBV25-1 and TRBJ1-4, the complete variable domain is EADIYQTPRYLVIGTGKKITLECSQTMGHDKMYWYQQDPGMELHLIHYSYGVNSTEKGDLSSESTVSRIRTEHFPLTLESARPSHTSQYLCASSVGGSDRKLFFGSGTQLSVL.

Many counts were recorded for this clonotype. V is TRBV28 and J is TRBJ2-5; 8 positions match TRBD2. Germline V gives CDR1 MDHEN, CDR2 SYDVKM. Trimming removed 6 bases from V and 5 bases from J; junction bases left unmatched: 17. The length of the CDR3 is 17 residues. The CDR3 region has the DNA TGTGCCAGCAGCCCTACCTTAAGCGGGAGACACAGGGAGACCCAGTACTTC. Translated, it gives CASSPTLSGRHRETQYF. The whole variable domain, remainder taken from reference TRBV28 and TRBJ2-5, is DVKVTQSSRYLVKRTGEKVFLECVQDMDHENMFWYRQDPGLGLRLIYFSYDVKMKEKGDIPEGYSVSREKKERFSLILESASTNQTSMYLCASSPTLSGRHRETQYFGPGTRLLVL.

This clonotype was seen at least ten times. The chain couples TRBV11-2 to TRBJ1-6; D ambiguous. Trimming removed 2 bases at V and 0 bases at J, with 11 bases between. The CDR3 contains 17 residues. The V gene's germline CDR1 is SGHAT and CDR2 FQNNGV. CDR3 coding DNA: TGTGCCAGCAGCTTAAGCGCTCCGGGCTCCTATAATTCACCCCTCCACTTT. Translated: CASSLSAPGSYNSPLHF.

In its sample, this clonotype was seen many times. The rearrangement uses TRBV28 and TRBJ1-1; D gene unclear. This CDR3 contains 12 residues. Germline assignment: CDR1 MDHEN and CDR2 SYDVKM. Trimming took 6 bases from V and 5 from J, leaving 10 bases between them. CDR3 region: CASRSRRTEAFF. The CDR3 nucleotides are TGTGCCAGCAGGTCCAGGAGAACTGAAGCTTTCTTT.

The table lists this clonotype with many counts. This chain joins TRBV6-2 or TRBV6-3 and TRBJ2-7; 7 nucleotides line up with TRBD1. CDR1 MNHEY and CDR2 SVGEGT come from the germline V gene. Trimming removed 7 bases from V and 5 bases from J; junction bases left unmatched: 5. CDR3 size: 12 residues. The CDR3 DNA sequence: TGTGCCAGCACCGAGGGGGCAAACGAGCAGTACTTC. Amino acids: CASTEGANEQYF.

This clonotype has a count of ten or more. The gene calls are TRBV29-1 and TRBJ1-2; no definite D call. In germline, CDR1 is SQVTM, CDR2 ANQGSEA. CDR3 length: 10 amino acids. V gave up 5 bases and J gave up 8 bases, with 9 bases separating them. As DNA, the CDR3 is TGCAGCGTTTACGGGTCCGGCTACACCTTC. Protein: CSVYGSGYTF.

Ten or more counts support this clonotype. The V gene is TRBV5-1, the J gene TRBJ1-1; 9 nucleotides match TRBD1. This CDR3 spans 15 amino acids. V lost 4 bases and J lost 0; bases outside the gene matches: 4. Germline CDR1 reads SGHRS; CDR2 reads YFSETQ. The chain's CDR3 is CASSRDRVLNTEAFF. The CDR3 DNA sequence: TGCGCCAGCAGCCGGGACAGGGTATTGAACACTGAAGCTTTCTTT.

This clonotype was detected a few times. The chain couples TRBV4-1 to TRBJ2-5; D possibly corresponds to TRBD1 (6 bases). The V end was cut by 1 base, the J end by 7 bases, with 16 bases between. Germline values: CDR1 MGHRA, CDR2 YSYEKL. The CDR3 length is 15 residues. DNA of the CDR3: TGCGCCAGCAGCCAAGGGGTAACAGGGAAAGGGACCCAGTACTTC. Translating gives CASSQGVTGKGTQYF.

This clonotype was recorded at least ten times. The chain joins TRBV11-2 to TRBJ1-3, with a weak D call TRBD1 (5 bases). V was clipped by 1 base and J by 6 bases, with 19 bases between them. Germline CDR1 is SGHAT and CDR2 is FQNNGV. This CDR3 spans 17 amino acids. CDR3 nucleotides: TGTGCCAGCAGCTTAGCACGGGGTTTGGGGACGGAAAACACCATATATTTT. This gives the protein CASSLARGLGTENTIYF.

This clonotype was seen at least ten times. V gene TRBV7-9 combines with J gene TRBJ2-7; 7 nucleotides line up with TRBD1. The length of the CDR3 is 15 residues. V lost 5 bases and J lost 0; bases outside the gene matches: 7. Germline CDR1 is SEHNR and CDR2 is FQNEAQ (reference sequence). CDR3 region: CASSDTGTASYEQYF. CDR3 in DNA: TGTGCCAGCAGCGACACCGGGACAGCCTCCTACGAGCAGTACTTC.

CDR3 sequence reads: CAWSVPGGRRIGELFF. CDR3 coding DNA: TGTGCCTGGAGTGTACCAGGCGGGAGAAGGATCGGGGAGCTGTTTTTT. V usage is TRBV30 and J usage is TRBJ2-2; 7 bases align to TRBD2. The CDR3 loop spans 16 amino acids. Germline assignment: CDR1 GTSNPN and CDR2 SVGIG (reference sequence). V lost 0 bases and J lost 7; bases outside the gene matches: 11. Together with reference TRBV30 and TRBJ2-2, the CDR3 gives the full variable domain: SQTIHQWPATLVQPVGSPLSLECTVEGTSNPNLYWYRQAAGRGLQLLFYSVGIGQISSEVPQNLSASRPQDRQFILSSKKLLLSDSGFYLCAWSVPGGRRIGELFFGEGSRLTVL.

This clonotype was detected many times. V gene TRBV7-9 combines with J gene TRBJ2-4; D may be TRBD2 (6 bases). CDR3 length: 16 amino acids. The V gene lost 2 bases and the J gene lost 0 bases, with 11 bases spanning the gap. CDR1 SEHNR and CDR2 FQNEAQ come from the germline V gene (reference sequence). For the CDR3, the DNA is TGTGCCAGCAGCTTATGGAGGGGACTAGCCAAAAACATTCAGTACTTC. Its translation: CASSLWRGLAKNIQYF.

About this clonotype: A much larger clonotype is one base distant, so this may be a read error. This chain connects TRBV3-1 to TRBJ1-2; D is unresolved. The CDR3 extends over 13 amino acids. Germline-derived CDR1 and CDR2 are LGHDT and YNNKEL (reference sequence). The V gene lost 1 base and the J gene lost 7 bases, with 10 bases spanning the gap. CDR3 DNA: TGTGCCAGCAGCCAAGGCAGCTCGTGTGGCTACACCTTC. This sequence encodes CASSQGSSCGYTF.

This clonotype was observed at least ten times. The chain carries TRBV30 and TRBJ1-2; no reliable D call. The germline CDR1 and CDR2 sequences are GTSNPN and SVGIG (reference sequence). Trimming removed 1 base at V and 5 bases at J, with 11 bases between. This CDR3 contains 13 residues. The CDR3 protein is CAWSGLGRYGYTF. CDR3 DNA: TGTGCCTGGAGTGGTCTAGGGCGGTATGGCTACACCTTC.

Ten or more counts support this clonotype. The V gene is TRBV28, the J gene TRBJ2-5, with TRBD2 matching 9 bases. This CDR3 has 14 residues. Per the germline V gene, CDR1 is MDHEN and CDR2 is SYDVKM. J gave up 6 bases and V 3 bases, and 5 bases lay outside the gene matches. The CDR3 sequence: CASSFPSGVKTQYF. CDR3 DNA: TGTGCCAGCAGTTTTCCTAGCGGGGTTAAGACCCAGTACTTC.

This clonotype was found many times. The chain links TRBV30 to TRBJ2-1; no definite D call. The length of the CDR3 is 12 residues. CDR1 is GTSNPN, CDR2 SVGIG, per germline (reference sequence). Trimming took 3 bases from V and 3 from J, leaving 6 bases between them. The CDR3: CAWSAVYNEQFF. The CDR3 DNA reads TGTGCCTGGAGCGCAGTCTACAATGAGCAGTTCTTC. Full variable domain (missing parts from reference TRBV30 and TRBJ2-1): SQTIHQWPATLVQPVGSPLSLECTVEGTSNPNLYWYRQAAGRGLQLLFYSVGIGQISSEVPQNLSASRPQDRQFILSSKKLLLSDSGFYLCAWSAVYNEQFFGPGTRLTVL.

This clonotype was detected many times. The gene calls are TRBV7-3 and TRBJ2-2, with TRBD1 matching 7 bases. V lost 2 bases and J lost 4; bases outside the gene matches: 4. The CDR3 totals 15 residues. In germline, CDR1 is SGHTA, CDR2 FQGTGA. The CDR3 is CASSLSGGFTGELFF. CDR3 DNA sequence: TGTGCCAGCAGCTTATCAGGGGGTTTCACCGGGGAGCTGTTTTTT. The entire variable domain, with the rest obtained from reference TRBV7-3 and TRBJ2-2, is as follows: GAGVSQTPSNKVTEKGKYVELRCDPISGHTALYWYRQSLGQGPEFLIYFQGTGAADDSGLPNDRFFAVRPEGSVSTLKIQRTERGDSAVYLCASSLSGGFTGELFFGEGSRLTVL.

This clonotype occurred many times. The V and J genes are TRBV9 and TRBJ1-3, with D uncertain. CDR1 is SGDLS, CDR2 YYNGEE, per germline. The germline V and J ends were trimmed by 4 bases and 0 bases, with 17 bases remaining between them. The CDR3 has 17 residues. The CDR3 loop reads CASSSPPGSSSGNTIYF. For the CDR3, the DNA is TGTGCCAGCAGCTCACCCCCGGGGTCCTCCTCTGGAAACACCATATATTTT.

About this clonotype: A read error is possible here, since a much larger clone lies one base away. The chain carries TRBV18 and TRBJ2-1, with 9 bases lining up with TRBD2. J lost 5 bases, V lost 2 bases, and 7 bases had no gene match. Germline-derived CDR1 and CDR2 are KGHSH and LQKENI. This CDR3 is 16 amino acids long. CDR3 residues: CASSPVSLAGNNEQFF. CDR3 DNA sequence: TGTGCCAGCTCACCAGTAAGTCTAGCGGGGAACAATGAGCAGTTCTTC.

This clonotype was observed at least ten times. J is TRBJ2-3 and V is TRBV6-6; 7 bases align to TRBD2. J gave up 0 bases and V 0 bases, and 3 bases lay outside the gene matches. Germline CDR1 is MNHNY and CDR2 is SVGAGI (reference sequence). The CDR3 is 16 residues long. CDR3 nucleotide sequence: TGTGCCAGCAGTTACTCGCGGGGGACTAGCACAGATACGCAGTATTTT. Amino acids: CASSYSRGTSTDTQYF.

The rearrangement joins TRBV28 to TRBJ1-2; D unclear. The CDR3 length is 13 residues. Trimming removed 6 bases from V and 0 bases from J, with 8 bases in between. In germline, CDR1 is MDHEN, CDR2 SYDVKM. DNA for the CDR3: TGTGCCAGCAGATTTCGGGCTAACTATGGCTACACCTTC. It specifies CASRFRANYGYTF.